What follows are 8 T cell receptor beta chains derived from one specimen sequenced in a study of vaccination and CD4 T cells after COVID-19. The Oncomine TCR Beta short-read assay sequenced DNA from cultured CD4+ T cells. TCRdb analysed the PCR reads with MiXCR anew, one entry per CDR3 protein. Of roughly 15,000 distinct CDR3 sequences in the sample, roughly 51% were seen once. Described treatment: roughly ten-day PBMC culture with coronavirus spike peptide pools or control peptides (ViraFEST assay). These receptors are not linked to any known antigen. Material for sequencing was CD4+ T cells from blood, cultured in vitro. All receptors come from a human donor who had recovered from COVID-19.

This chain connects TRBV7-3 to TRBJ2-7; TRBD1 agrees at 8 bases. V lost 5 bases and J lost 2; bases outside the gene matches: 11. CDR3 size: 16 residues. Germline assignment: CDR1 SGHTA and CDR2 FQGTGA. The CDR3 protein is CASSAKSDRATYEQYF. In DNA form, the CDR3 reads TGTGCCAGCAGCGCAAAATCGGACAGGGCGACCTACGAGCAGTACTTC.

The CDR3 DNA sequence: TGTGCCAGCAGTTTATTCGGGCTATCTGGAAACACCATATATTTT. This codes for CASSLFGLSGNTIYF. This sequence joins TRBV28 and TRBJ1-3, with D uncertain. V was pared by 1 base and J by 1 base, with 8 bases between. The V gene's germline CDR1 is MDHEN and CDR2 SYDVKM. The CDR3 runs 15 residues. The complete variable domain, with remaining parts taken from reference TRBV28 and TRBJ1-3, reads DVKVTQSSRYLVKRTGEKVFLECVQDMDHENMFWYRQDPGLGLRLIYFSYDVKMKEKGDIPEGYSVSREKKERFSLILESASTNQTSMYLCASSLFGLSGNTIYFGEGSWLTVV.

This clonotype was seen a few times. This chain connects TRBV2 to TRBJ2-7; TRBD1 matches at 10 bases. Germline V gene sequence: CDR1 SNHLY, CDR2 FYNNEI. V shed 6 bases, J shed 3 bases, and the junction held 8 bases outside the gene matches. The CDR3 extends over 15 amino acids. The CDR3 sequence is CASSLRQGALYEQYF. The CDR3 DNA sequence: TGTGCCAGCAGCCTAAGACAGGGGGCCCTCTACGAGCAGTACTTC.

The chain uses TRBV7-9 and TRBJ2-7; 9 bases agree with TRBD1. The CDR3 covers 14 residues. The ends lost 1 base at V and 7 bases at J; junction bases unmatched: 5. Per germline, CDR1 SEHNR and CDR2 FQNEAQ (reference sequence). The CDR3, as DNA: TGTGCCAGCAGCTTAGGGGACAGGGTGGTTGAGCAGTACTTC. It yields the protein CASSLGDRVVEQYF.

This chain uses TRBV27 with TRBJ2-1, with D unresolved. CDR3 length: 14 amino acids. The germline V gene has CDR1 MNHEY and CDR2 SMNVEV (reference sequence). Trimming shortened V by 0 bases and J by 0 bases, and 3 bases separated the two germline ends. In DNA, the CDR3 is TGTGCCAGCAGTTTATCCCCCTCCTACAATGAGCAGTTCTTC. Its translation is CASSLSPSYNEQFF.

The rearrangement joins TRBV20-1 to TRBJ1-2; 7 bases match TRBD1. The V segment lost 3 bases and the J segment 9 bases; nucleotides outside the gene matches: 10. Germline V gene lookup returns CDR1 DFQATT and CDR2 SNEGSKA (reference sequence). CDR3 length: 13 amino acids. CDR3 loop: CSARGGQPNRYTF. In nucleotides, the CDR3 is TGCAGTGCTAGGGGGGGACAGCCAAATCGCTACACCTTC.

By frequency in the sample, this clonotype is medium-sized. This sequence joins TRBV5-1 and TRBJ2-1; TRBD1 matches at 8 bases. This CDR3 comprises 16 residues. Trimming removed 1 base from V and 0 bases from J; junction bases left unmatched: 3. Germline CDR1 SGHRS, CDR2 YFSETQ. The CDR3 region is CASSLQGAPSYNEQFF. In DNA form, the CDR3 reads TGCGCCAGCAGCTTGCAGGGGGCCCCCTCCTACAATGAGCAGTTCTTC. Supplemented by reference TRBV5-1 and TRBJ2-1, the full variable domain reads KAGVTQTPRYLIKTRGQQVTLSCSPISGHRSVSWYQQTPGQGLQFLFEYFSETQRNKGNFPGRFSGRQFSNSRSEMNVSTLELGDSALYLCASSLQGAPSYNEQFFGPGTRLTVL.

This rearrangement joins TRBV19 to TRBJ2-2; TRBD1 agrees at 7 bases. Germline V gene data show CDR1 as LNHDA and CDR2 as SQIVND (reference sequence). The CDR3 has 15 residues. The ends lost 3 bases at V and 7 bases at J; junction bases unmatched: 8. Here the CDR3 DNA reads TGTGCCAGTAGTATTAGACAGGGAGTGAACGGGGAGCTGTTTTTT. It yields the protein CASSIRQGVNGELFF.